A single sample gave rise to the 18 T cell receptor beta chains below, sequenced in a study of CXCR3-negative and CXCR3-positive naive CD8 T cells. Via 5' RACE with UMI labels, TRB cDNA libraries were prepared. No DNA is given; TCRdb re-called the 5' RACE reads and lists each CDR3 protein once. Its clone listing holds around 140,000 distinct CDR3 sequences. These receptors are not linked to any known antigen. Broader study findings: TRB CDR3 hydrophobicity was greater in CXCR3-positive naive cells than in CXCR3-negative naive cells.

Material: naive CXCR3+ CD8+ T cells from blood. Subset here: CD45RO-CCR7+CD27+CD95- naive CD8+ T cells expressing CXCR3 (TNR3+). These receptors originate from a human donor in good health. Some clones in this sample may be carry-over from other donors' samples.

The rearrangement joins TRBV5-1 to TRBJ2-3; lacking DNA, the TRBD1 call made by TCRdb goes unchecked. The CDR3 is made up of 15 amino acids. Germline-derived CDR1 and CDR2 are SGHRS and YFSETQ. CDR3: CASSGWTGFTDTEYF.

The chain carries TRBV20-1 and TRBJ1-6; the TCRdb call, TRBD1, lacks DNA for checking. The germline gives CDR1 DFQATT, CDR2 SNEGSKA (reference sequence). CDR3 length equals 16 residues. CDR3 sequence reads: CSAKQTGAIGNSPLHF.

The chain carries TRBV5-1 and TRBJ2-5; as DNA is missing, the TRBD1 call by TCRdb cannot be tested. The CDR3 contains 14 residues. CDR1 and CDR2 from the germline V gene are SGHRS and YFSETQ. The CDR3 loop is CASSWIQGQGAQYF. Supplemented by reference TRBV5-1 and TRBJ2-5, the full variable domain reads KAGVTQTPRYLIKTRGQQVTLSCSPISGHRSVSWYQQTPGQGLQFLFEYFSETQRNKGNFPGRFSGRQFSNSRSEMNVSTLELGDSALYLCASSWIQGQGAQYFGPGTRLLVL.

This chain joins TRBV28 and TRBJ1-5; there is no DNA to check the TCRdb D call of TRBD1. CDR1 is MDHEN, CDR2 SYDVKM, per germline. This CDR3 is built from 17 residues. CDR3 sequence reads: CASSWVQGAGSNQPQHF.

The gene calls are TRBV20-1 and TRBJ2-1; TCRdb reports TRBD1, a call that lacks DNA to check it against. The germline V gene has CDR1 DFQATT and CDR2 SNEGSKA (reference sequence). This CDR3 is 15 amino acids long. The CDR3 region is CSANPTDRSYNEQFF.

The chain uses TRBV14 and TRBJ2-7. CDR1 is SGHDN and CDR2 is FVKESK in the germline V gene. The CDR3 sequence is 15 residues long. The CDR3 sequence is CASSQAPLDSYEQYF.

J is TRBJ1-1 and V is TRBV7-9. The germline gives CDR1 SEHNR, CDR2 FQNEAQ (reference sequence). This CDR3 has 13 residues. The CDR3 protein is CASSLPVNTEAFF.

V usage is TRBV28 and J usage is TRBJ2-2; there is no DNA to check the TCRdb D call of TRBD1. CDR1 MDHEN and CDR2 SYDVKM come from the germline V gene. The CDR3 extends over 16 amino acids. This CDR3 reads CASTSENRAVTGELFF.

The genes are TRBV28 and TRBJ1-2; TCRdb proposes TRBD1, but this gene call is untestable without DNA. The germline gives CDR1 MDHEN, CDR2 SYDVKM. This CDR3 spans 15 amino acids. CDR3 loop: CASSLATYGGYGYTF.

The chain employs TRBV9 and TRBJ2-1; the TRBD1 assignment by TCRdb is unverifiable without DNA. The CDR3 sequence is 14 residues long. CDR1 and CDR2 (germline): SGDLS, YYNGEE. This CDR3 reads CASSVGGRPNEQFF.

The gene calls are TRBV28 and TRBJ2-1; lacking DNA, the TRBD1 call made by TCRdb goes unchecked. CDR3 length: 16 amino acids. Germline assignment: CDR1 MDHEN and CDR2 SYDVKM. CDR3 amino acids: CASITPDRGYHNEQFF.

This rearrangement joins TRBV6-5 to TRBJ1-2. The CDR3 extends over 13 amino acids. Germline values: CDR1 MNHEY, CDR2 SVGAGI. The CDR3 sequence: CASSDGLTYGYTF.

V gene TRBV19 combines with J gene TRBJ1-2; TCRdb designates TRBD1, a call that cannot be tested without DNA. The CDR3 consists of 14 residues. Germline CDR1 reads LNHDA; CDR2 reads SQIVND (reference sequence). The CDR3 here is CASSIDTYRDGYTF.

The chain combines TRBV7-9 with TRBJ2-7; there is no DNA to check the TCRdb D call of TRBD1. This CDR3 spans 15 amino acids. Germline-derived CDR1 and CDR2 are SEHNR and FQNEAQ (reference sequence). This CDR3 is CASSQGLPISYEQYF.

V usage is TRBV12-3 or TRBV12-4 and J usage is TRBJ1-3. The CDR3 contains 13 residues. CDR3: CASSWARTNTIYF.

This chain joins TRBV3-1 and TRBJ2-1. CDR3 length: 12 residues. Germline lookup yields CDR1 LGHDT and CDR2 YNNKEL (reference sequence). The CDR3: CASRDIYNEQFF.

The CDR3 here is CASSRTSSGDYNEQFF. V is TRBV5-1 and J is TRBJ2-1; TCRdb indicates TRBD2, and absent DNA this call remains unverified. Germline assignment: CDR1 SGHRS and CDR2 YFSETQ. This CDR3 spans 16 amino acids.

The chain links TRBV6-6 to TRBJ2-3; no DNA is available, so the TRBD2 call from TCRdb remains unchecked. From germline, CDR1 is MNHNY and CDR2 SVGAGI (reference sequence). The CDR3 is 15 amino acids. CDR3 sequence: CASRDPGREADTQYF.